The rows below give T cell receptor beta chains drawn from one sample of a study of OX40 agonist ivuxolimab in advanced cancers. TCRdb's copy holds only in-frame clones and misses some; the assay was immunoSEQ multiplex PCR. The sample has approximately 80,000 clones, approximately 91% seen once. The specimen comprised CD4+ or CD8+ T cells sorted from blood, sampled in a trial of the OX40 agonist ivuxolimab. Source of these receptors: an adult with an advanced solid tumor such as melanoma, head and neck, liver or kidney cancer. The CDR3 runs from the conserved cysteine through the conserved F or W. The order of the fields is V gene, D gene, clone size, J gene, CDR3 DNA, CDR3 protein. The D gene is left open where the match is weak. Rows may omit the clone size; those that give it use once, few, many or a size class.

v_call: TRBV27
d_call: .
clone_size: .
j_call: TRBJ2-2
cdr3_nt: TGTGCCAGCAGTTTATTAGCGAGCGTCAGTCGGACCGGGGAGCTGTTTTTT
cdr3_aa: CASSLLASVSRTGELFF

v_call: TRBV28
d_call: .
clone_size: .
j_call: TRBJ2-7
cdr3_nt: TGTGCCAGCACCCCCGCGGGCGGCTCCTACGAGCAGTACTTC
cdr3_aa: CASTPAGGSYEQYF

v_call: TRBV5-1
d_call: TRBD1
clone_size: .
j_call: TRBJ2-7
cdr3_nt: TGCGCCAGCAGCTCGACCGGGACAGGGAACGAGCAGTACTTC
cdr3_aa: CASSSTGTGNEQYF

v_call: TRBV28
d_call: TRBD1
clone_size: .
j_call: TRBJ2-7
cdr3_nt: TGTGCCAGCAGGTTGACAGGGCCCTACGAGCAGTACTTC
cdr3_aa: CASRLTGPYEQYF

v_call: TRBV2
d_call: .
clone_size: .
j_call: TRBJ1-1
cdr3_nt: TGTGCCAGCAGCGTGGGGGGGAACACTGAAGCTTTCTTT
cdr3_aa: CASSVGGNTEAFF

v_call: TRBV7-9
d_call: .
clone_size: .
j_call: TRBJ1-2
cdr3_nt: TGTGCCAGCAGCCTGGACGGATATTTTGGTGGCTACACCTTC
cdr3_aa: CASSLDGYFGGYTF

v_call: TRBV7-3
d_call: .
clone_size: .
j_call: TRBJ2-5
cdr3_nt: TGTGCCAGCAGTAGGACAGCCCAAGAGACCCAGTACTTC
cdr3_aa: CASSRTAQETQYF

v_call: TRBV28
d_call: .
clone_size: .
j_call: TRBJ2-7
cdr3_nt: TGTGCCAGCACCGCACCTATTGGTAGCTCCTACGAGCAGTACTTC
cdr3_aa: CASTAPIGSSYEQYF

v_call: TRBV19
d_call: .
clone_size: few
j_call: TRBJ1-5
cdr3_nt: TGTGCCAGTAGTTTGCTCGGCCGGCCCCAGCATTTT
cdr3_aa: CASSLLGRPQHF

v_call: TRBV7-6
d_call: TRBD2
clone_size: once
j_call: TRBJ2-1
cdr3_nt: TGTGCCAGCAGCTTACTTGCGGGAGGCTCCTACAATGAGCAGTTCTTC
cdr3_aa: CASSLLAGGSYNEQFF

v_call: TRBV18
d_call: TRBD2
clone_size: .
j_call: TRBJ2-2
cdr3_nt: TGTGCCAGCTCACCCAAGACTAGCGGGGGCAACGCGAACACCGGGGAGCTGTTTTTT
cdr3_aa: CASSPKTSGGNANTGELFF

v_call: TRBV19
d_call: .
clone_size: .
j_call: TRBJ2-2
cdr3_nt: TGTGCCAGTAGTATGCCGGCAAAAGTAAGGAACACCGGGGAGCTGTTTTTT
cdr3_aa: CASSMPAKVRNTGELFF

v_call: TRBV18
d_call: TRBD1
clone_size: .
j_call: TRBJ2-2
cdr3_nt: TGTGCCAGCTCACTTGTCGACAGGGGAAACACCGGGGAGCTGTTTTTT
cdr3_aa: CASSLVDRGNTGELFF

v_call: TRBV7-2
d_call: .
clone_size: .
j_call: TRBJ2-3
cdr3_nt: TGTGCCAGCAGCTTAACCGAAGGCTATTCAGATACGCAGTATTTT
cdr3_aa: CASSLTEGYSDTQYF

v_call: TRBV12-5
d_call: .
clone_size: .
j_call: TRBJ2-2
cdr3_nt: TGTGCTAGTGGTGCCCCTCAGCGGGCAACCGGGGAGCTGTTTTTT
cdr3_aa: CASGAPQRATGELFF

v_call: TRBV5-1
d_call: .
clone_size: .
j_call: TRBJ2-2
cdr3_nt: TGCGCCAGCAGCTTGGAGGGCAGGCGGACCGGGGAGCTGTTTTTT
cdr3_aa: CASSLEGRRTGELFF

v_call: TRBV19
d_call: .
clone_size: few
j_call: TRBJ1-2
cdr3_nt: TGTGCCAGTAGTATTTCCGGCTATGGCTACACCTTC
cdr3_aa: CASSISGYGYTF

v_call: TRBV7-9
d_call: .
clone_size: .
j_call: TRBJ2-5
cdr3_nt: TGTGCCAGCAGCAAACTAGTGGAGACCCAGTACTTC
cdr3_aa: CASSKLVETQYF

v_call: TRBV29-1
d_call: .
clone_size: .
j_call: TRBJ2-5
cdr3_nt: TGCAGCGTAAAACAGGGTCCGGAGACCCAGTACTTC
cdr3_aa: CSVKQGPETQYF

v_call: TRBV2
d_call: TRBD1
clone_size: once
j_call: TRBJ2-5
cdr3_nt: TGTGCCAGCAGGGGACAGGGGGGGCAAGAGACCCAGTACTTC
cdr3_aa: CASRGQGGQETQYF

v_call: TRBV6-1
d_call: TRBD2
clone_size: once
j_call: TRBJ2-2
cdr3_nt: TGTGCCAGCGGGCTAGCGGGGGGCAACACCGGGGAGCTGTTTTTT
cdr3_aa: CASGLAGGNTGELFF

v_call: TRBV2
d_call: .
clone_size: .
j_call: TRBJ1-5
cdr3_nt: TGTGCCAGCAGCTTGTCCTCAGGGTATAGCAATCAGCCCCAGCATTTT
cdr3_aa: CASSLSSGYSNQPQHF

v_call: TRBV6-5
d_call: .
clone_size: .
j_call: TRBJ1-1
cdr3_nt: TGTGCCAGCAACCTTTACAGGAACACTGAAGCTTTCTTT
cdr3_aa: CASNLYRNTEAFF

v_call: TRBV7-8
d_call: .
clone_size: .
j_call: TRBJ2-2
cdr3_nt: TGTGCCAGCAGCTTAGTAGCAGTCACCGGGGAGCTGTTTTTT
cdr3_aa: CASSLVAVTGELFF

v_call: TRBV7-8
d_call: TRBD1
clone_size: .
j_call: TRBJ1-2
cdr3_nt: TGTGCCAGCAGCACAGGGGACAACTATGGCTACACCTTC
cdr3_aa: CASSTGDNYGYTF

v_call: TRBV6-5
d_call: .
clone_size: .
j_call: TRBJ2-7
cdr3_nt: TGTGCCAGCAGTTACTCGAATAGGCGCAGCTCCTACGAGCAGTACTTC
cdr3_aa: CASSYSNRRSSYEQYF

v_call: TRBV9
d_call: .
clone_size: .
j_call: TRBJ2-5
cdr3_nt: TGTGCCAGCAGCGTAGGCGAACGAGAGACCCAGTACTTC
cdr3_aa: CASSVGERETQYF

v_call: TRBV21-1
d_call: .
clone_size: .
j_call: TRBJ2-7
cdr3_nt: TGTGCCAGCAGCAAAGTCAGGGACTCCTACGAGCAGTACTTC
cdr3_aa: CASSKVRDSYEQYF

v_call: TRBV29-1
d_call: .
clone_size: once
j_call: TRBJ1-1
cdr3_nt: TGCAGCGTTACCGGGACGTTGAACACTGAAGCTTTCTTT
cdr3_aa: CSVTGTLNTEAFF

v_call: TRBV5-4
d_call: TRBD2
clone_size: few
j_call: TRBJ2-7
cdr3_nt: TGTGCCAGCAGCCCCGGACTAGCGGAAGGGACCTACGAGCAGTACTTC
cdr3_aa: CASSPGLAEGTYEQYF

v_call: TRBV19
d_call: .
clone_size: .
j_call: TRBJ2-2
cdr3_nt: TGTGCCAGTAAAGGGCAGGGATCGGCGACCGGGGAGCTGTTTTTT
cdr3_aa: CASKGQGSATGELFF

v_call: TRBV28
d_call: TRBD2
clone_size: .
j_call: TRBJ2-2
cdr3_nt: TGTGCCAGCAGCCCAGGACTAGCGGGAGGTTTAGGGGAGCTGTTTTTT
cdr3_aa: CASSPGLAGGLGELFF

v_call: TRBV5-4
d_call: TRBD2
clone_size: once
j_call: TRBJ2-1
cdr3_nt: TGTGCCAGCAGGCACAGCGGGAGCTACAATGAGCAGTTCTTC
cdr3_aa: CASRHSGSYNEQFF

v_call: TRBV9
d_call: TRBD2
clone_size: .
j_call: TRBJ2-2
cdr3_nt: TGTGCCAGCAGCGTAGTCCCGGGAGGGCCCGACACCGGGGAGCTGTTTTTT
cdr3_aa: CASSVVPGGPDTGELFF

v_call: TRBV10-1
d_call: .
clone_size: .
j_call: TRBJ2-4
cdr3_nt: TGCGCCAGCAGTGAGTCCGGCAGGCCCAAAAACATTCAGTACTTC
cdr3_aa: CASSESGRPKNIQYF

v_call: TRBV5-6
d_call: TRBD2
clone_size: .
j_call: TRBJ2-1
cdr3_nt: TGTGCCAGCAGCTTGGTGGCGGGAGGGACGTTGAATGAGCAGTTCTTC
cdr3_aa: CASSLVAGGTLNEQFF

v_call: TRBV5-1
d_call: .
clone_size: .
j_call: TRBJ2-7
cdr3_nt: TGCGCCAGCAGCTTGCTTCAGGGTGTGGGGAGGAGCTCCTACGAGCAGTACTTC
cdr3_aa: CASSLLQGVGRSSYEQYF

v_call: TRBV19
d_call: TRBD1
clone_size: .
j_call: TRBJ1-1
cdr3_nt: TGTGCCAGTAGTCCTCGGACAGGGGGCTCCACTGAAGCTTTCTTT
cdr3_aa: CASSPRTGGSTEAFF

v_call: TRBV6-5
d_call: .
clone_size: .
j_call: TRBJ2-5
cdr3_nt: TGTGCCAGCAGTTACTCCGGGGGAGTTGAGTCGGAGACCCAGTACTTC
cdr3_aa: CASSYSGGVESETQYF

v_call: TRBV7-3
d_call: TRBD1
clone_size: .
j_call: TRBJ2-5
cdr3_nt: TGTGCCAGCAGCTCCCCCTCGGGGACAGGGCTGGCAGAGACCCAGTACTTC
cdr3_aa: CASSSPSGTGLAETQYF

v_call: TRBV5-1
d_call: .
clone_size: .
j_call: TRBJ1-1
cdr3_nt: TGCGCCAGCAGCGTAGCGGCGAACACTGAAGCTTTCTTT
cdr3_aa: CASSVAANTEAFF

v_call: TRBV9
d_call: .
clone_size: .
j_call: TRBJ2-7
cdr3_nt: TGTGCCAGCAGCCGGGGGCACGCCTACGAGCAGTACTTC
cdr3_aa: CASSRGHAYEQYF

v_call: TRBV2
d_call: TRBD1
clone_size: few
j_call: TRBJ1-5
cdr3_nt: TGTGCCAGTGACAGGGACGAAGGTCAGCCCCAGCATTTT
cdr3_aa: CASDRDEGQPQHF

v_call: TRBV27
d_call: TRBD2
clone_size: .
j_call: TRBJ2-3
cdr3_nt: TGTGCCAGCAGTTTATCACGGACTAGCGGGACGGATACGCAGTATTTT
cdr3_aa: CASSLSRTSGTDTQYF

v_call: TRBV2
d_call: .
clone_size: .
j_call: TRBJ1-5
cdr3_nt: TGTGCCAGCAGTGAAGGGAGGGGCAATCAGCCCCAGCATTTT
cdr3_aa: CASSEGRGNQPQHF

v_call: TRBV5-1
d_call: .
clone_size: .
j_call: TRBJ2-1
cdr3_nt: TGCGCCAGCAGACCTCCGGGACGGACTATGGGTGAGCAGTTCTTC
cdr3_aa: CASRPPGRTMGEQFF

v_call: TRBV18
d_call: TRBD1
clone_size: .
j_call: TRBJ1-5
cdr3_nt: TGTGCCAGCTCACCACTGCAGGGGGATCGAAGCAATCAGCCCCAGCATTTT
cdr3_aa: CASSPLQGDRSNQPQHF

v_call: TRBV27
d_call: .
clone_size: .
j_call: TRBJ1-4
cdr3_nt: TGTGCCAGCAGTTCGTGGGGTCAGACTAATGAAAAACTGTTTTTT
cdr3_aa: CASSSWGQTNEKLFF

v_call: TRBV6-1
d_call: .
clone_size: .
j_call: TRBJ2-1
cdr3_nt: TGTGCCAGCATCAGGACGAGCTCCTACAATGAGCAGTTCTTC
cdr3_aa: CASIRTSSYNEQFF

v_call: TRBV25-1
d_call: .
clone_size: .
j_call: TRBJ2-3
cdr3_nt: TGTGCCAGCAGTGAGGGACATCCGCAGTATTTT
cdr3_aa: CASSEGHPQYF

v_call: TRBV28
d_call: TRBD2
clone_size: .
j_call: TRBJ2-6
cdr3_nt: TGTGCCAGCAGTTCTGTACCGGGACTAGCGGGATCCCAATCAGGGGCCAACGTCCTGACTTTC
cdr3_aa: CASSSVPGLAGSQSGANVLTF

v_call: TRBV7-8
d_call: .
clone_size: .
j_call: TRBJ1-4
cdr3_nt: TGTGCCAGCAGCTTGGCGGACGGTGGCTGGGAAAAACTGTTTTTT
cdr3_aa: CASSLADGGWEKLFF

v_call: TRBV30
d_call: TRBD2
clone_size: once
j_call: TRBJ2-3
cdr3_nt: TGTGCCTGGAGTGTACACGGGAGGATGGGAGATACGCAGTATTTT
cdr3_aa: CAWSVHGRMGDTQYF

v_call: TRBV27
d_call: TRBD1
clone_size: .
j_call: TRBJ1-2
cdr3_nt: TGTGCCAGCAGTTTACTGGGACAGGGAGCAGGGGGCTACACCTTC
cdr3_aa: CASSLLGQGAGGYTF

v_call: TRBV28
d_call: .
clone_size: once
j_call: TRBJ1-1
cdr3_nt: TGTGCCAGCAGTTCCCCACTGGGCCAGAACACTGAAGCTTTCTTT
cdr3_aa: CASSSPLGQNTEAFF